This section outlines one T cell receptor beta chain sequence together with its context. No cognate antigen has been identified for it. Within one base of it there is no much larger clone, and no base qualities were kept. The T-cell fraction in tumor and uninvolved lung tissue was obtained from TCR sequencing using the immunoSEQ assay. Per the authors' processing: For survival analysis, patients were split into high (upper tertile) and low (lower two tertiles) T-cell fraction groups and compared by log-rank test. Paired tumor versus uninvolved lung differences in T-cell fraction were tested with a signed-rank test. Drawn from immuneACCESS, this table holds only the in-frame rearrangements with V and J called that TCRdb kept. Clones are partly lost; checked studies trace under half to an unresolved V gene and leave the rest unexplained. The V and J calls and clone size were taken over from that table, and D and trimming were inferred from the DNA. Across this sample there are roughly 10,000 clones, with just over 85% seen only once. Less than 9% of the sample comes from the top ten.

The sample comes from a study of tumor-infiltrating lymphocytes in localized non-small cell lung cancer (dated by TCRdb to about 2021). Background on the whole study: The cohort covered several histologies, both smokers and never-smokers, and patients whose samples were collected after neoadjuvant chemotherapy. The same patients underwent several integrated assays, with TCR sequencing performed together with flow cytometry, multiplex immunofluorescence, RNA-seq, exome sequencing and proteomics. Resected tumor tissue and uninvolved lung tissue described as non-adjacent to the tumor were contributed by each patient, with both tissues obtained from the same patient. For 55 patients, immunoSEQ T-cell fraction was compared between paired tumor and uninvolved lung. In total, the ICON cohort consisted of over a hundred surgical patients with localized non-small cell lung cancer who had their tumors resected.

Points the paper makes about the study in general: No difference in TCR-derived T-cell fraction was observed between the flow cytometry-defined immunotypes IM1 (good prognosis) and IM2 (poor prognosis). Different pieces of the same tissue were used for different assays, so technical variation could not be separated from intratumor heterogeneity. In line with immunofluorescence CD3 counts, TCRbeta sequencing supported higher T cell infiltration in tumors compared with uninvolved lung tissue. Assay coverage differed among patients according to how much tissue was available, so only a subset of the cohort had TCR sequencing.

From the cysteine through the phenylalanine, the CDR3 covers 16 amino acids. Only the CDR3 DNA is retained, 48 bases long and in frame from the first base. V is trimmed back by 0 bases and J by 6 bases, and the junction contains 10 bases that no gene match accounts for. From a lookup of the germline V gene, CDR1 and CDR2 are KGHSH and LQKENI. The first patient joined ICON in the first half of 2016, and enrollment wrapped up when the last patient was enrolled in late 2018. Fresh tumor and matched uninvolved tissue for in-depth immune analyses, including TCR sequencing, were collected from a subcohort of approximately 81 patients. No cell sorting was done, and TCR sequencing was instead run on DNA isolated from bulk tissue.

The origin of this receptor is a human donor with non-small cell lung cancer. Sample: uninvolved lung tissue not adjacent to the tumor. This chain is built from TRBV18 and TRBJ1-2; 7 bases in the middle match TRBD1. The nucleotide sequence reads TGTGCCAGCTCACCACCTCGTGGGGACAGAGGACATGGCTACACCTTC. The translation is CASSPPRGDRGHGYTF.